Each of the 19 T cell receptor beta chains below was sequenced from the same sample in a study of T cells in tuberculosis. Clones were sequenced by immunoSEQ multiplex PCR, and TCRdb holds only the in-frame ones, with some missing. The sample records 25,000 to 35,000 clones, less than 95% being singletons. Sequencing used PBMCs. These receptors all come from a donor aged 10-29 years with latent tuberculosis or without tuberculosis infection. Some clones in this sample may be carry-over from other donors' samples.

The rearrangement uses TRBV11-2 and TRBJ2-7; 14 bases map to TRBD2. CDR1 is SGHAT and CDR2 is FQNNGV in the germline V gene. The CDR3 sequence is 19 residues long. V trimming: 4 bases; J trimming: 2 bases; junction bases outside the gene matches: 13. CDR3 sequence: CASSYGQGTSGSFTYEQYF. CDR3 DNA sequence: TGTGCCAGCAGCTATGGACAGGGGACTAGCGGGAGCTTCACCTACGAGCAGTACTTC. The full variable domain, completed using reference TRBV11-2 and TRBJ2-7, is EAGVAQSPRYKIIEKRQSVAFWCNPISGHATLYWYQQILGQGPKLLIQFQNNGVVDDSQLPKDRFSAERLKGVDSTLKIQPAKLEDSAVYLCASSYGQGTSGSFTYEQYFGPGTRLTVT.

The chain has TRBV6-5 and TRBJ2-3; D is undetermined. The CDR3 is made up of 13 amino acids. The V gene lost 1 base and the J gene lost 6 bases, with 8 bases spanning the gap. The germline V gene encodes CDR1 MNHEY and CDR2 SVGAGI. CDR3 sequence (DNA): TGTGCCAGCAGTTACTATTATCGGGATACGCAGTATTTT. Translation: CASSYYYRDTQYF.

This chain connects TRBV6-5 to TRBJ2-3; 11 bases fit TRBD2. J gave up 5 bases and V 2 bases, and 3 bases lay outside the gene matches. CDR1 is MNHEY, CDR2 SVGAGI, per germline. The CDR3 length is 15 residues. The CDR3 sequence is CASSYLAGGIDTQYF. In nucleotides, the CDR3 is TGTGCCAGCAGTTACCTAGCGGGAGGAATAGATACGCAGTATTTT.

The rearrangement uses TRBV4-2 and TRBJ2-3, with 7 bases matching TRBD2. Germline CDR1 and CDR2: LGHNA and YNFKEQ. CDR3 length: 17 amino acids. J gave up 2 bases and V 1 base, and 9 bases lay outside the gene matches. CDR3 loop: CASSQVQPGGITDTQYF. CDR3 coding DNA: TGTGCCAGCAGCCAAGTCCAACCGGGAGGAATCACAGATACGCAGTATTTT.

Only a few counts were recorded for this clone. The gene calls are TRBV4-2 and TRBJ2-1, with D possibly being TRBD2 (6 bases). This CDR3 contains 17 residues. V lost 7 bases and J 6 bases, leaving 25 bases between the germline ends. From germline, CDR1 is LGHNA and CDR2 YNFKEQ. DNA for the CDR3: TGTGCCAGCACCCTTAATCCGGGACCCGACGGGGGCAATGAGCAGTTCTTC. Protein: CASTLNPGPDGGNEQFF.

J is TRBJ2-1 and V is TRBV7-2; 9 bases fit TRBD2. V trimming: 5 bases; J trimming: 2 bases; junction bases outside the gene matches: 10. Germline CDR1 and CDR2: SGHTA and FQGNSA. This CDR3 spans 17 amino acids. CDR3 in DNA: TGTGCCAGCAGCCGTGACATAGCGGGGGAAACCTACAATGAGCAGTTCTTC. Its translation: CASSRDIAGETYNEQFF.

The CDR3, as DNA: TGTGCCACTAGTTCAGGGGGCGGAGGGACTGAAGCTTTCTTT. Protein product: CATSSGGGGTEAFF. The gene calls are TRBV15 and TRBJ1-1; TRBD1 matches at 8 bases. V gave up 9 bases and J gave up 5 bases; unmatched junction bases: 11. CDR1 is LNHNV, CDR2 YYDKDF, per germline (reference sequence). CDR3 size: 14 residues.

This chain links TRBV28 with TRBJ1-4, with D possibly being TRBD1 (6 bases). The CDR3 is 17 amino acids. Trimming pared 4 bases from V and 5 bases from J, leaving 20 bases between. CDR1 MDHEN and CDR2 SYDVKM come from the germline V gene. The CDR3: CASSSTRQDVDNEKLFF. CDR3 coding DNA: TGTGCCAGCAGTTCAACCCGACAGGACGTAGACAATGAAAAACTGTTTTTT.

V and J are TRBV30 and TRBJ2-1, with 10 nucleotides matching TRBD2. The CDR3 is 15 amino acids. The V segment lost 5 bases and the J segment 5 bases; nucleotides outside the gene matches: 9. The germline V gene has CDR1 GTSNPN and CDR2 SVGIG (reference sequence). CDR3: CAWAVGLAVNNEQFF. The CDR3 DNA is TGTGCCTGGGCAGTCGGACTAGCGGTCAACAATGAGCAGTTCTTC.

The CDR3 is CASSHMAGLNTGELFF. The CDR3 DNA follows: TGCGCCAGCAGCCATATGGCGGGCCTGAACACCGGGGAGCTGTTTTTT. The chain has TRBV4-1 and TRBJ2-2, with D perhaps matching TRBD2 (5 bases). This CDR3 comprises 16 residues. Per germline, CDR1 MGHRA and CDR2 YSYEKL. V lost 3 bases to trimming and J lost 1 base, with 12 bases between them.

The genes are TRBV27 and TRBJ2-7, with D tentatively TRBD2 (6 bases). CDR3 length equals 13 residues. Germline V gene data show CDR1 as MNHEY and CDR2 as SMNVEV (reference sequence). V dropped 5 bases and J dropped 3 bases, with 11 bases sitting between them. The chain's CDR3 is CASSPFGGYEQYF. In DNA form, the CDR3 reads TGTGCCAGCAGTCCATTCGGGGGCTACGAGCAGTACTTC.

The rearrangement joins TRBV5-1 to TRBJ2-5; 10 bases are shared with TRBD1. CDR1 is SGHRS and CDR2 is YFSETQ in the germline V gene. CDR3 size: 14 residues. The V segment lost 0 bases and the J segment 10 bases; nucleotides outside the gene matches: 6. The CDR3 loop is CASSLAGQGEDQYF. CDR3 DNA sequence: TGCGCCAGCAGCTTGGCCGGACAGGGGGAAGACCAGTACTTC.

The V gene is TRBV5-8, the J gene TRBJ2-7, with D uncertain. The CDR3 sequence is 13 residues long. Germline values: CDR1 SGHTS, CDR2 YDEGEE. V gave up 4 bases and J gave up 4 bases, with 12 bases separating them. The CDR3 protein is CASSLDRGYEQYF. The DNA of the CDR3 is TGTGCCAGCAGCCTAGACCGCGGATACGAGCAGTACTTC.

The chain uses TRBV27 and TRBJ2-5, with D possibly matching TRBD1 (5 bases). Germline CDR1 reads MNHEY; CDR2 reads SMNVEV (reference sequence). Trimming left V 0 bases short and J 4 bases short, with 18 bases between. The CDR3 consists of 17 residues. The CDR3 sequence is CASSLSPFASGPETQYF. The CDR3 bases are TGTGCCAGCAGTTTATCCCCTTTCGCCTCAGGGCCAGAGACCCAGTACTTC.

J is TRBJ2-2 and V is TRBV6-1, with a tentative D call TRBD2 (6 bases). The germline CDR1 and CDR2 sequences are MNHNS and SASEGT. The CDR3 length is 14 residues. V lost 7 bases, J lost 3 bases, and 12 bases lay in between. The CDR3 spells CASNWSGDTGELFF. The DNA for the CDR3 is TGTGCCAGCAACTGGTCGGGGGACACCGGGGAGCTGTTTTTT.

The chain links TRBV4-1 to TRBJ2-5; 9 bases match TRBD2. Trimming took 4 bases from V and 2 from J; bases not matched to a gene: 8. Germline V gene sequence: CDR1 MGHRA, CDR2 YSYEKL. This CDR3 is 16 amino acids long. For the CDR3, the DNA is TGCGCCAGCAGCCGAAGCGGCGGGGGGGGGCAAGAGACCCAGTACTTC. Its translation: CASSRSGGGGQETQYF.

The J gene is TRBJ1-2, the V gene TRBV9; TRBD1 agrees at 9 bases. The CDR3 runs 13 residues. Germline CDR1 SGDLS, CDR2 YYNGEE. Trimming removed 2 bases from V and 7 bases from J; junction bases left unmatched: 3. The CDR3 loop is CASSVTGGSGYTF. For the CDR3, the DNA is TGTGCCAGCAGCGTTACAGGGGGCTCTGGCTACACCTTC.

This CDR3 is CASRPGQGTDTQYF. CDR3 DNA sequence: TGTGCCAGCAGGCCGGGACAGGGGACAGATACGCAGTATTTT. The V gene is TRBV6-4, the J gene TRBJ2-3; 10 nucleotides match TRBD1. The CDR3 runs 14 residues. The ends lost 6 bases at V and 3 bases at J; junction bases unmatched: 3. Germline lookup yields CDR1 MRHNA and CDR2 SNTAGT.

This rearrangement joins TRBV9 to TRBJ2-1; 10 bases line up with TRBD2. Germline lookup yields CDR1 SGDLS and CDR2 YYNGEE. With V trimmed by 3 bases and J by 1 base, 7 bases remained unmatched. This CDR3 is 17 amino acids long. The CDR3 sequence: CASSATSGEKSYNEQFF. CDR3 nucleotides: TGTGCCAGCAGCGCCACTAGCGGGGAGAAGTCCTACAATGAGCAGTTCTTC.